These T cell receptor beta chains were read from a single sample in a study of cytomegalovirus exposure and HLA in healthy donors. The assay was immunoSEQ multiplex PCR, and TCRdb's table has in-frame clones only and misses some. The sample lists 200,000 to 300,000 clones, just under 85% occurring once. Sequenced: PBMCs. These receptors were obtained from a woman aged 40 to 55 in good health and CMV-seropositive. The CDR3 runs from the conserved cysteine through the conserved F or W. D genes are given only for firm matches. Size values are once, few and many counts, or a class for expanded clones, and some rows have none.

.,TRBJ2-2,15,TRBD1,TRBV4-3,TGCGCCAGCAGCCAAGGGGACAGAATCACCGGGGAGCTGTTTTTT,CASSQGDRITGELFF
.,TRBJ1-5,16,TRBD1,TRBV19,TGTGCCAGTAGTATAGTCACAGGGGGCAGCAATCAGCCCCAGCATTTT,CASSIVTGGSNQPQHF
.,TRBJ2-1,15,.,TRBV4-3,TGCGCCAGCAGCCAAGAAGAGACTAGGGGTCATGAGCAGTTCTTC,CASSQEETRGHEQFF
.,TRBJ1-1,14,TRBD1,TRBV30,TGTGCCTGGAGTGGCGGGACAGGGTGGACTGAAGCTTTCTTT,CAWSGGTGWTEAFF
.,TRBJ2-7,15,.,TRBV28,TGTGCCAGCAGTTATGGGCCTAGCCACACCTACGAGCAGTACTTC,CASSYGPSHTYEQYF
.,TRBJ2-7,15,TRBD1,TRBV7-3,TGTGCCAGCAGCACCGGGGGGACAGGGCGACACGAGCAGTACTTC,CASSTGGTGRHEQYF
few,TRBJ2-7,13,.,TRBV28,TGTGCCAGCAGTCTTTCACAGGTTTACGAGCAGTACTTC,CASSLSQVYEQYF
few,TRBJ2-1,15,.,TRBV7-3,TGTGCCAGCAGCAGATATAGCGGAGACTACAATGAGCAGTTCTTC,CASSRYSGDYNEQFF
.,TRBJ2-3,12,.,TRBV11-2,TGTGCCAGCAGCAAAAAAGAGGATACGCAGTATTTT,CASSKKEDTQYF
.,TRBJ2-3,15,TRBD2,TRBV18,TGTGCCAGCTCACCGAGTGCTAGCGGAGGAGATACGCAGTATTTT,CASSPSASGGDTQYF
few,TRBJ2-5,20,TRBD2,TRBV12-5,TGTGCTAGTGGTTTTGTTCCAGTGGGGCGGGAGGGCCGGTCCCAAGAGACCCAGTACTTC,CASGFVPVGREGRSQETQYF
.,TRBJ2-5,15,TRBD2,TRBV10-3,TGTGCCATCAGTTACAGCGGGGAGGGCCAAGAGACCCAGTACTTC,CAISYSGEGQETQYF
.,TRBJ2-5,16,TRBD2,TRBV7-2,TGTGCCAGCAGCTTCAGGACTAGCGGGATCCAAGAGACCCAGTACTTC,CASSFRTSGIQETQYF
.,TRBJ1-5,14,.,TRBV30,TGTGCCTGGAGTATGGGGCAGGGAGGTCAGCCCCAGCATTTT,CAWSMGQGGQPQHF
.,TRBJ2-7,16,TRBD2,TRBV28,TGTGCCAGCAGTTTAGTAAGCGGGAGGAGCTCCTACGAGCAGTACTTC,CASSLVSGRSSYEQYF
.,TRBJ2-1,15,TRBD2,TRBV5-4,TGTGCCAGCAGCCCCTGGGCTAGCGGATACAATGAGCAGTTCTTC,CASSPWASGYNEQFF
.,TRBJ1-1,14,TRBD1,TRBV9,TGTGCCAGCAGCGTCGGGACAGGGGTCACTGAAGCTTTCTTT,CASSVGTGVTEAFF
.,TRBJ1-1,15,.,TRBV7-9,TGTGCCAGCAGCTTAGCTGGGGGGATGCACACTGAAGCTTTCTTT,CASSLAGGMHTEAFF
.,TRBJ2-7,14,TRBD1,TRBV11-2,TGTGCCAGCACCCGGACAGGGAACCCCTACGAGCAGTACTTC,CASTRTGNPYEQYF
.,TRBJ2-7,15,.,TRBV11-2,TGTGCCAGCAGCGAGAAGGCTAGCAAGGGCTACGAGCAGTACTTC,CASSEKASKGYEQYF
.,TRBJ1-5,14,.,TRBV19,TGTGCCAGTAGTATAGAACAGCCCAATCAGCCCCAGCATTTT,CASSIEQPNQPQHF
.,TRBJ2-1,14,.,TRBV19,TGTGCCAGTAGTTGGGCAGGGACCTACAATGAGCAGTTCTTC,CASSWAGTYNEQFF
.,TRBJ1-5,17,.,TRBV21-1,TGTGCCAGCAGCAAATATCGACAGGGTAGGTCAAATCAGCCCCAGCATTTT,CASSKYRQGRSNQPQHF
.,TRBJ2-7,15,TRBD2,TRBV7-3,TGTGCCAGCAGCATGCTTAGCGGGAGGACCTACGAGCAGTACTTC,CASSMLSGRTYEQYF
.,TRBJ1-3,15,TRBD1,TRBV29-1,TGCAGCGTCTCTACGACAGGGAGCTCTGGAAACACCATATATTTT,CSVSTTGSSGNTIYF
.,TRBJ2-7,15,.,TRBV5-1,TGCGCCAGCAGCTTTCAAGGAGATACAAGCTACGAGCAGTACTTC,CASSFQGDTSYEQYF
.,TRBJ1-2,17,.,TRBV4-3,TGCGCCAGCAGCCAAGATATTGTCGGAGTTACTAACTATGGCTACACCTTC,CASSQDIVGVTNYGYTF
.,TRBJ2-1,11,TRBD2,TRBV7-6,TGTGCCAGCAGCTCCGGGGGGGAGCAGTTCTTC,CASSSGGEQFF
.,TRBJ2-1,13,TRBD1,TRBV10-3,TGTGCCATCAGCCCGGGACAGGTTTGGGAGCAGTTCTTC,CAISPGQVWEQFF
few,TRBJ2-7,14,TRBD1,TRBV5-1,TGCGCCAGCAGCTTACGGACAGGGGTGGACGAGCAGTACTTC,CASSLRTGVDEQYF
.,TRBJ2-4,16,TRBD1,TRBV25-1,TGTGCCAGCAGTGACAGGGGGTTCGCGACCAAAAACATTCAGTACTTC,CASSDRGFATKNIQYF
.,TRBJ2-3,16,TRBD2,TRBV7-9,TGTGCCAGCAGCTTAGTGTCTAGCGGGGACACAGATACGCAGTATTTT,CASSLVSSGDTDTQYF
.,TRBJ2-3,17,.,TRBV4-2,TGTGCCAGCAGCCAACAAGGGGGGGGTCTACTCCCCGATACGCAGTATTTT,CASSQQGGGLLPDTQYF
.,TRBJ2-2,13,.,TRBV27,TGTGCCAGCAGTTTATCAGCGGCCGGGGAGCTGTTTTTT,CASSLSAAGELFF
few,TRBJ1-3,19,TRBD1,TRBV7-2,TGTGCCAGCAGCACTAAGGCTACCCTGGGACAGGGGGCTGGAAACACCATATATTTT,CASSTKATLGQGAGNTIYF